This TCR beta chain was sequenced during a study of blood T cell repertoires in COVID-19. Study-wide background: There were acute and convalescent COVID-19 samples, and they came from the United States, Italy and Spain.

The method was immunoSEQ multiplex PCR; TCRdb's version includes in-frame clones alone and lacks a portion of them. The table records about 160,000 clones, roughly 90% of them present only once. The CDR3 totals 16 residues. The V and J ends lost 2 bases and 1 base respectively, with 14 bases between them. Germline V gene lookup returns CDR1 LNHDA and CDR2 SQIVND (reference sequence). Sequenced: peripheral blood. The receptor was derived from a man in his sixties with acute or convalescent COVID-19. The chain joins TRBV19 to TRBJ1-1; no reliable D call. The CDR3 coding sequence is TGTGCCAGTAGTATATATACGGGGTCCGGGAACACTGAAGCTTTCTTT. Protein sequence: CASSIYTGSGNTEAFF. The whole variable domain, remainder taken from reference TRBV19 and TRBJ1-1, is DGGITQSPKYLFRKEGQNVTLSCEQNLNHDAMYWYRQDPGQGLRLIYYSQIVNDFQKGDIAEGYSVSREKKESFPLTVTSAQKNPTAFYLCASSIYTGSGNTEAFFGQGTRLTVV.